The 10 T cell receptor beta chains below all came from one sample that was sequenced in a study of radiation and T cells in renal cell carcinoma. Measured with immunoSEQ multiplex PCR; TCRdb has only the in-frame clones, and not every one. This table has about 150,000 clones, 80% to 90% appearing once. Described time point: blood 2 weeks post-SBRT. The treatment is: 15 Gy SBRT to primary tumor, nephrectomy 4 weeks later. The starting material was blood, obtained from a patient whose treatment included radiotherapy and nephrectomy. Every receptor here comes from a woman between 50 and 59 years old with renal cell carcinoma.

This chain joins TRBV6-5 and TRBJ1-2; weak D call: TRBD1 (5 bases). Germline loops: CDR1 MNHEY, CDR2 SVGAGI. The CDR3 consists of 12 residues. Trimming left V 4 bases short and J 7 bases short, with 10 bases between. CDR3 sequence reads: CASSSTGGGYTF. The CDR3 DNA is TGTGCCAGCAGTTCAACAGGAGGTGGCTACACCTTC.

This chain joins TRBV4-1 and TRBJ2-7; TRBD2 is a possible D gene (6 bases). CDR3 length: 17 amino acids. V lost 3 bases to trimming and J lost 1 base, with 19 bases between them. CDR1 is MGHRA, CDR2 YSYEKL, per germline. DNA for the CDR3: TGCGCCAGCAGCCATTCCACATGGCCCGGGGGTTCCTACGAGCAGTACTTC. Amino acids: CASSHSTWPGGSYEQYF.

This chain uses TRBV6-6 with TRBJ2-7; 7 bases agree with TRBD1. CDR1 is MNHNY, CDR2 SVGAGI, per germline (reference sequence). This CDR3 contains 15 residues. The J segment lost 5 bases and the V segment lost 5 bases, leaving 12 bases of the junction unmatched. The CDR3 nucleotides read TGTGCCAGCAGTCCCAACAGGGGCGCTCACGACGAGCAGTACTTC. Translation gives CASSPNRGAHDEQYF.

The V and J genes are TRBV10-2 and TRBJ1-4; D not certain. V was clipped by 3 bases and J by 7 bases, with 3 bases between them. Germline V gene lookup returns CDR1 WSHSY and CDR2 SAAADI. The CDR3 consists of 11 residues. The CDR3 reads CASSEGEKLFF. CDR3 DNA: TGCGCCAGCAGTGAAGGTGAAAAACTGTTTTTT.

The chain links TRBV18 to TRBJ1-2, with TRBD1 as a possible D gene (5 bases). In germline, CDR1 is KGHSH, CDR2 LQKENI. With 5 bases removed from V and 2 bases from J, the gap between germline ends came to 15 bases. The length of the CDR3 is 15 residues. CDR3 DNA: TGTGCCAGCTCATCCTCTGGGGCAGGGAACTATGGCTACACCTTC. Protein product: CASSSSGAGNYGYTF.

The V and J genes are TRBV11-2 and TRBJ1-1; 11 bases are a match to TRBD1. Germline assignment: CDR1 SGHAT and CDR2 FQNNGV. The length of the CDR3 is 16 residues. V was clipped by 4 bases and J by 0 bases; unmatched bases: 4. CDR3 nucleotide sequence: TGTGCCAGCAGCTCCGGGACAGGGGGATTGAACACTGAAGCTTTCTTT. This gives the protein CASSSGTGGLNTEAFF.

CDR3 protein: CASSIVKGGNQPQHF. Written as DNA, the CDR3 is TGTGCCAGTAGTATAGTGAAAGGGGGCAATCAGCCCCAGCATTTT. J is TRBJ1-5 and V is TRBV19, with a weak D call TRBD1 (5 bases). Per the germline V gene, CDR1 is LNHDA and CDR2 is SQIVND (reference sequence). The ends were cut back, 1 base at V and 2 bases at J, with 9 bases in the middle. The CDR3 has 15 amino acids. The entire variable domain, with the rest obtained from reference TRBV19 and TRBJ1-5, is as follows: DGGITQSPKYLFRKEGQNVTLSCEQNLNHDAMYWYRQDPGQGLRLIYYSQIVNDFQKGDIAEGYSVSREKKESFPLTVTSAQKNPTAFYLCASSIVKGGNQPQHFGDGTRLSIL.

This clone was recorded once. CDR3 DNA sequence: TGTGCCATCACCATGGGACAGGGCTATGGCTACACCTTC. It encodes CAITMGQGYGYTF. The chain recombines TRBV10-3 with TRBJ1-2; 9 positions match TRBD1. The CDR3 totals 13 residues. Germline assignment: CDR1 ENHRY and CDR2 SYGVKD. V trimming: 7 bases; J trimming: 4 bases; junction bases outside the gene matches: 4.

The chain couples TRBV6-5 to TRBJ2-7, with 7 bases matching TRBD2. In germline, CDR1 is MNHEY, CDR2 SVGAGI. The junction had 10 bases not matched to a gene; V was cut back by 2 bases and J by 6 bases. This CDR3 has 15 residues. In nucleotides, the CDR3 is TGTGCCAGCAGTTACGATTTGGGGGGGTATGGCGAGCAGTACTTC. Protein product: CASSYDLGGYGEQYF.

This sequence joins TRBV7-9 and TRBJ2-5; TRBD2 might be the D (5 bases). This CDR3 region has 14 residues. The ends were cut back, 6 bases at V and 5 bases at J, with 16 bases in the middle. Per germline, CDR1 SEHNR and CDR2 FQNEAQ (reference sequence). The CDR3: CASRPTRDGETQYF. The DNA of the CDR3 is TGTGCCAGCAGACCAACTAGAGACGGGGAGACCCAGTACTTC.